This passage covers 32 T cell receptor beta chains from one sample sequenced in a study of technical replicates of blood from a few donors. Repertoires were generated with immunoSEQ multiplex PCR, while TCRdb's copy carries only in-frame clones and drops some. The sample carries tens of thousands of clones, approximately 86% recorded once. The sample consisted of PBMCs. Receptors were obtained from a human donor in good health. Some clones in this sample may be carry-over from other donors' samples.

This clone was found a few times. V and J are TRBV29-1 and TRBJ2-7; the match to TRBD2 covers 8 bases. In germline, CDR1 is SQVTM, CDR2 ANQGSEA. The junction had 13 bases not matched to a gene; V was cut back by 3 bases and J by 3 bases. This CDR3 comprises 16 residues. CDR3 sequence (DNA): TGCAGCGTTGATGGGGCCAAGTCGGGAGGGAACTACGAGCAGTACTTC. This codes for CSVDGAKSGGNYEQYF.

V and J are TRBV2 and TRBJ1-2, with 10 positions matching TRBD1. V gave up 4 bases and J gave up 4 bases; unmatched junction bases: 6. Germline lookup yields CDR1 SNHLY and CDR2 FYNNEI. CDR3 size: 15 residues. The CDR3 nucleotides are TGTGCCAGCAGTGTGGGGACAGGGGTCGTCTATGGCTACACCTTC. Amino acid sequence: CASSVGTGVVYGYTF.

This sequence joins TRBV7-7 and TRBJ2-1; D might be TRBD1 (5 bases). CDR3 length equals 14 residues. Germline-derived CDR1 and CDR2 are SSHAT and FNYEAQ (reference sequence). Trimming removed 3 bases at V and 8 bases at J, with 14 bases between. The DNA for the CDR3 is TGTGCCAGCAGCTTCAAGTGGACAAATTATGAGCAGTTCTTC. This translates into CASSFKWTNYEQFF.

The CDR3 is CASSPDINTGELFF. The CDR3 bases are TGTGCCAGCAGCCCAGACATTAACACCGGGGAGCTGTTTTTT. This chain connects TRBV7-6 to TRBJ2-2; D gene uncertain. With 5 bases removed from V and 2 bases from J, the gap between germline ends came to 9 bases. Germline V gives CDR1 SGHVS, CDR2 FNYEAQ. This CDR3 contains 14 residues. The full variable domain, completed using reference TRBV7-6 and TRBJ2-2, is GAGVSQSPRYKVTKRGQDVALRCDPISGHVSLYWYRQALGQGPEFLTYFNYEAQQDKSGLPNDRFSAERPEGSISTLTIQRTEQRDSAMYRCASSPDINTGELFFGEGSRLTVL.

The V and J genes are TRBV30 and TRBJ2-7; D remains unclear. V was trimmed by 0 bases and J by 3 bases, leaving 12 bases between them. Germline V gene data show CDR1 as GTSNPN and CDR2 as SVGIG (reference sequence). The CDR3 is 14 amino acids. The CDR3 loop is CAWSVLFDNYEQYF. The CDR3 DNA reads as TGTGCCTGGAGTGTACTCTTTGACAACTACGAGCAGTACTTC.

CDR3 coding DNA: TGTGCCAGCAGCGTAGGTTTAGCGGGAGGGGAGGCAGATACGCAGTATTTT. This codes for CASSVGLAGGEADTQYF. This rearrangement joins TRBV9 to TRBJ2-3; 11 bases fit TRBD2. With V trimmed by 0 bases and J by 4 bases, 7 bases remained unmatched. The CDR3 contains 17 residues. Looked up from germline, CDR1 is SGDLS and CDR2 is YYNGEE.

Only a few counts were recorded for this clone. CDR3 bases: TGTGCCAGCAGCTTAGTAGTAACGGGAGTCTACGAGCAGTACTTC. Its protein is CASSLVVTGVYEQYF. The rearrangement joins TRBV7-2 to TRBJ2-7; D may be TRBD2 (6 bases). V lost 1 base, J lost 3 bases, and 13 bases lay in between. The CDR3 is 15 residues long. Per the germline V gene, CDR1 is SGHTA and CDR2 is FQGNSA.

CDR3 DNA sequence: TGTGCCAGCTCACCCTACCGGACTAGCGGGCGGAACACCGGGGAGCTGTTTTTT. It is translated as CASSPYRTSGRNTGELFF. The chain has TRBV18 and TRBJ2-2, with 11 bases identical to TRBD2. The CDR3 runs 18 residues. V gave up 3 bases and J gave up 1 base; unmatched junction bases: 7. The V gene's germline CDR1 is KGHSH and CDR2 LQKENI.

The chain combines TRBV2 with TRBJ1-2; a possible D gene is TRBD1 (5 bases). V was pared by 8 bases and J by 8 bases, with 18 bases between. Per germline, CDR1 SNHLY and CDR2 FYNNEI. The CDR3 loop spans 13 amino acids. CDR3 protein: CASVGGRARGYTF. The CDR3 DNA reads as TGTGCCAGCGTGGGAGGCAGGGCAAGAGGCTACACCTTC.

The rearrangement uses TRBV5-1 and TRBJ1-3; D might be TRBD1 (6 bases). This CDR3 contains 14 residues. Trimming shortened V by 4 bases and J by 0 bases, and 8 bases separated the two germline ends. Looked up from germline, CDR1 is SGHRS and CDR2 is YFSETQ. The CDR3 region is CASSPQGSGNTIYF. The CDR3 nucleotides read TGCGCCAGCAGCCCACAGGGCTCTGGAAACACCATATATTTT.

J is TRBJ2-3 and V is TRBV7-9; a possible D gene is TRBD2 (6 bases). This CDR3 is built from 13 residues. V dropped 5 bases and J dropped 2 bases, with 8 bases sitting between them. Germline CDR1 and CDR2: SEHNR and FQNEAQ (reference sequence). CDR3 sequence reads: CASSRDSTDTQYF. In DNA form, the CDR3 reads TGTGCCAGCAGCCGGGACTCCACAGATACGCAGTATTTT.

The V and J genes are TRBV10-1 and TRBJ2-7; 7 bases fit TRBD2. The germline V gene encodes CDR1 WNHNN and CDR2 SYGVQD (reference sequence). The CDR3 runs to 15 residues. The J segment lost 2 bases and the V segment lost 7 bases, leaving 11 bases of the junction unmatched. For the CDR3, the DNA is TGCGCCAGCAATCGGCTAGCGGAAGTACCCTACGAGCAGTACTTC. Translating gives CASNRLAEVPYEQYF.

The chain recombines TRBV13 with TRBJ2-7; TRBD1 matches 8 bases. The CDR3 contains 14 residues. Germline V CDR1 and CDR2: PRHDT, FYEKMQ (reference sequence). The V gene end was trimmed by 5 bases and the J gene end by 2 bases; junction bases not matched to a gene: 5. This CDR3 is CASSLRQGTYEQYF. The DNA for the CDR3 is TGTGCCAGCAGCCTAAGACAGGGGACCTACGAGCAGTACTTC.

This chain uses TRBV7-2 with TRBJ1-2; 7 bases match TRBD1. The V segment lost 5 bases and the J segment 8 bases; nucleotides outside the gene matches: 14. The CDR3 has 15 residues. Germline CDR1 reads SGHTA; CDR2 reads FQGNSA. CDR3 bases: TGTGCCAGCAGCCGTGTCGCGCAGGGGGGTCGCGGCTACACCTTC. Its protein is CASSRVAQGGRGYTF.

The genes are TRBV4-3 and TRBJ2-3, with a weak D call TRBD2 (7 bases). CDR1 is LGHNA, CDR2 YSLEER, per germline. Trimming left V 0 bases short and J 7 bases short, with 23 bases between. The CDR3 runs 18 residues. The CDR3 protein is CASSQDLTRGGSGYTQYF. In DNA, the CDR3 is TGCGCCAGCAGCCAAGACCTGACCAGGGGCGGGAGTGGGTATACGCAGTATTTT.

The V call is TRBV6-5, the J call TRBJ1-2; D perhaps matches TRBD1 (6 bases). The CDR3 is made up of 15 amino acids. With 2 bases removed from V and 7 bases from J, the gap between germline ends came to 17 bases. CDR1 is MNHEY, CDR2 SVGAGI, per germline. The CDR3 loop reads CASSYTGGQTGGYTF. The CDR3, as DNA: TGTGCCAGCAGTTACACTGGGGGCCAAACCGGTGGCTACACCTTC.

The chain combines TRBV5-4 with TRBJ1-2, with TRBD1 matching 8 bases. V shed 0 bases, J shed 2 bases, and the junction held 6 bases outside the gene matches. The V gene's germline CDR1 is SGHNT and CDR2 YYREEE (reference sequence). CDR3 size: 16 residues. The CDR3 region is CASSLANYRGNYGYTF. The CDR3 nucleotides read TGTGCCAGCAGCTTGGCCAATTACAGGGGGAACTATGGCTACACCTTC.

The genes are TRBV30 and TRBJ1-6; D gene uncertain. The CDR3 spans 16 residues. CDR1 is GTSNPN and CDR2 is SVGIG in the germline V gene (reference sequence). V was clipped by 1 base and J by 10 bases, with 20 bases between them. DNA of the CDR3: TGTGCCTGGAGTGGACCCCCCGGCCTGGAGAAATCACCCCTCCACTTT. Protein: CAWSGPPGLEKSPLHF.

The rearrangement joins TRBV4-1 to TRBJ2-5; D is perhaps TRBD2 (6 bases). V was clipped by 0 bases and J by 1 base, with 15 bases between them. The CDR3 length is 17 residues. From germline, CDR1 is MGHRA and CDR2 YSYEKL. CDR3 protein: CASSQDLIRGIQETQYF. Written as DNA, the CDR3 is TGCGCCAGCAGCCAAGATCTGATTCGGGGGATCCAAGAGACCCAGTACTTC.

The chain links TRBV7-3 to TRBJ2-6; D is perhaps TRBD1 (6 bases). CDR3 length equals 16 residues. Germline lookup yields CDR1 SGHTA and CDR2 FQGTGA. V lost 0 bases and J 2 bases, leaving 8 bases between the germline ends. CDR3 in amino acids: CASSLTRQAGANVLTF. The CDR3 DNA reads TGTGCCAGCAGCTTAACCCGACAGGCTGGGGCCAACGTCCTGACTTTC.

The V and J genes are TRBV6-5 and TRBJ1-2, with D possibly matching TRBD1 (6 bases). Trimming removed 10 bases from V and 7 bases from J, with 19 bases in between. CDR1 is MNHEY and CDR2 is SVGAGI in the germline V gene. CDR3 length equals 13 residues. CDR3 loop: CATEAIGGAGYTF. DNA of the CDR3: TGTGCCACCGAGGCGATAGGGGGTGCTGGCTACACCTTC.

This rearrangement joins TRBV9 to TRBJ1-3; 10 bases are shared with TRBD1. The CDR3 runs 17 residues. With 0 bases clipped from V and 3 bases from J, the junction kept 6 bases outside the gene matches. The germline V gene encodes CDR1 SGDLS and CDR2 YYNGEE. In DNA form, the CDR3 reads TGTGCCAGCAGCGTAGGGGGACAGGGGACCGGTGGAAACACCATATATTTT. Protein product: CASSVGGQGTGGNTIYF.

To note about this clone: A read error may account for a junction end that differs from germline. CDR3 in amino acids: CASRLGQTNTGELFF. The CDR3 coding sequence is TGTGCCAGCAGATTGGGACAGACGAACACCGGGGAGCTGTTTTTT. The chain combines TRBV5-4 with TRBJ2-2, with 7 nucleotides matching TRBD1. Germline assignment: CDR1 SGHNT and CDR2 YYREEE (reference sequence). The CDR3 sequence is 15 residues long.

The J gene is TRBJ2-2, the V gene TRBV5-1; D unresolved. CDR1 is SGHRS and CDR2 is YFSETQ in the germline V gene. The ends were cut back, 0 bases at V and 1 base at J, with 4 bases in the middle. This CDR3 has 14 amino acids. In nucleotides, the CDR3 is TGCGCCAGCAGCTTGGCAGGGAACACCGGGGAGCTGTTTTTT. Amino acid sequence: CASSLAGNTGELFF.

V and J are TRBV7-9 and TRBJ1-3; 11 nucleotides match TRBD1. V shed 5 bases and J 0 bases; nucleotides not matched to a gene: 3. This CDR3 region has 16 residues. The germline V gene has CDR1 SEHNR and CDR2 FQNEAQ (reference sequence). CDR3 nucleotides: TGTGCCAGCAGCGCAGGGACAGGGGGCTCTGGAAACACCATATATTTT. It yields the protein CASSAGTGGSGNTIYF.

This clone was detected once. V gene TRBV4-1 combines with J gene TRBJ1-1; perhaps TRBD1 as D (5 bases). With 1 base removed from V and 1 base from J, the gap between germline ends came to 10 bases. Germline V gene sequence: CDR1 MGHRA, CDR2 YSYEKL. This CDR3 is 15 amino acids long. This chain's CDR3 is CASSQGWQGNTEAFF. As DNA, the CDR3 is TGCGCCAGCAGCCAAGGGTGGCAGGGGAACACTGAAGCTTTCTTT.

The chain carries TRBV5-1 and TRBJ2-2; unclear D gene. The CDR3 sequence is 14 residues long. Per germline, CDR1 SGHRS and CDR2 YFSETQ. Trimming removed 4 bases from V and 2 bases from J, with 9 bases in between. CDR3 region: CASSPQTNTGELFF. The DNA of the CDR3 is TGCGCCAGCAGCCCTCAAACAAACACCGGGGAGCTGTTTTTT.

The genes are TRBV5-1 and TRBJ2-3; 8 positions agree with TRBD2. V lost 4 bases, J lost 4 bases, and 17 bases stayed unmatched. The CDR3 sequence is 18 residues long. Germline V gene sequence: CDR1 SGHRS, CDR2 YFSETQ. Here the CDR3 reads CASSHVGGGRSRPDTQYF. The CDR3 DNA sequence: TGCGCCAGCAGCCACGTGGGAGGCGGGAGGTCCCGGCCAGATACGCAGTATTTT.

This clone has only one observation. V gene TRBV11-2 combines with J gene TRBJ2-5; the match to TRBD1 covers 7 bases. The germline V gene encodes CDR1 SGHAT and CDR2 FQNNGV. The CDR3 contains 16 residues. V was clipped by 5 bases and J by 6 bases; unmatched bases: 15. The CDR3 region has the DNA TGTGCCAGCAGCCCCTCGCTGCCGGGACAGATTAAGACCCAGTACTTC. Amino acid sequence: CASSPSLPGQIKTQYF.

J is TRBJ2-1 and V is TRBV10-3, with a tentative D call TRBD2 (6 bases). Germline values: CDR1 ENHRY, CDR2 SYGVKD. There are 18 residues in the CDR3. V was clipped by 3 bases and J by 0 bases, with 18 bases between them. CDR3 amino acids: CAISDPPGLSGSYNEQFF. In DNA form, the CDR3 reads TGTGCCATCAGTGACCCACCGGGACTTAGCGGCTCCTACAATGAGCAGTTCTTC.

The chain carries TRBV5-1 and TRBJ2-2; D may be TRBD1 (6 bases). V dropped 7 bases and J dropped 3 bases, with 13 bases sitting between them. The V gene's germline CDR1 is SGHRS and CDR2 YFSETQ. The CDR3 has 14 amino acids. The CDR3 spells CASGPQGYTGELFF. The CDR3 nucleotides read TGCGCCAGCGGACCTCAGGGGTACACCGGGGAGCTGTTTTTT.

CDR3 protein: CASSHGLAGFTGELFF. Written as DNA, the CDR3 is TGTGCCAGCAGCCACGGACTAGCGGGGTTCACCGGGGAGCTGTTTTTT. V and J are TRBV14 and TRBJ2-2; 12 bases are shared with TRBD2. Losses at the gene ends were 3 bases for V and 4 bases for J; bases not matched to a gene: 3. Germline CDR1 is SGHDN and CDR2 is FVKESK. The CDR3 length is 16 residues.